The count of the clone carrying this TCR beta chain is one. Sequence at one end of the junction differs from germline and may be a read error. Germline-derived CDR1 and CDR2 are KGHDR and SFDVKD. The CDR3 loop spans 16 amino acids. This sample stems from a study of molecular identifiers for immune sequencing clone quantification. Listed TCR primers, together with previously described methods, were used for the bulk TCR libraries. TCRdb fed the PCR reads into MiXCR, producing one record per CDR3 protein. The sample shows more than 450,000 distinct CDR3 sequences, around a fifth of them seen only once. The chain couples TRBV24-1 to TRBJ2-2, with a weak D call TRBD2 (5 bases). The receptor's source is a human donor in good health. Some libraries in this study had Jurkat cell RNA spiked in. The sequenced sample consisted of naive CD8+ T cells from blood, with Jurkat cell RNA spiked in. Subset meaning: FACS-sorted CD8+CD4-CCR7+CD45RA+ naive T cells. The DNA of the CDR3 is TGTGCTACCAGTGATTTGCCCAGGACGAACACCGGGGAGCTGGTTTTT. Amino acids: CATSDLPRTNTGELVF.